Below are 9 T cell receptor beta chains sequenced from a single sample in a study of shared clonotypes between healthy human individuals. Clones were read by immunoSEQ multiplex PCR, and TCRdb kept only the in-frame ones, dropping some. The data hold approximately 1.5 million clones, with 98% observed a single time. Sequencing used naive CD4+ T cells sorted from blood. Subset given: CD45RA+ positively selected. All receptors come from a man aged 25 to 45 in good health.

Here the CDR3 reads CASSLRYRGQWYGYTF. The CDR3 nucleotides read TGTGCCAGCAGTTTGCGCTACAGGGGGCAATGGTATGGCTACACCTTC. The gene calls are TRBV28 and TRBJ1-2, with 9 nucleotides matching TRBD1. Per the germline V gene, CDR1 is MDHEN and CDR2 is SYDVKM. The V gene end was trimmed by 3 bases and the J gene end by 5 bases; junction bases not matched to a gene: 10. CDR3 length equals 16 residues.

The chain recombines TRBV4-1 with TRBJ2-7; a possible D gene is TRBD1 (5 bases). Between the trimmed V and J ends, which lost 3 bases and 3 bases, there was a span of 9 bases. CDR1 and CDR2 from the germline V gene are MGHRA and YSYEKL. The CDR3 is 13 residues long. The CDR3, as DNA: TGCGCCAGCAGCCAGACAGTGCTCTACGAGCAGTACTTC. It specifies CASSQTVLYEQYF.

V usage is TRBV4-2 and J usage is TRBJ2-7, with 10 positions matching TRBD2. The CDR3 contains 15 residues. Trimming at V came to 4 bases and at J to 3 bases, leaving 6 bases not matched to a gene. Germline V CDR1 and CDR2: LGHNA, YNFKEQ. The CDR3 reads CASSREREGLYEQYF. The CDR3 bases are TGTGCCAGCAGCCGAGAGCGGGAGGGCCTCTACGAGCAGTACTTC.

With regard to this clone: The same CDR3 can be traced to other DNA sequences in this sample. The V call is TRBV6-5, the J call TRBJ2-3, with D unresolved. In germline, CDR1 is MNHEY, CDR2 SVGAGI. The CDR3 totals 11 residues. V was pared by 0 bases and J by 6 bases, with 1 base between. The CDR3 sequence: CASSYSDTQYF. The CDR3 DNA sequence: TGTGCCAGCAGTTACTCGGATACGCAGTATTTT.

The CDR3 sequence is CASSESGGPFQPQHF. The CDR3 DNA is TGCGCCAGCAGTGAGTCAGGGGGTCCCTTTCAGCCCCAGCATTTT. The chain joins TRBV10-2 to TRBJ1-5, with D maybe TRBD1 (6 bases). In germline, CDR1 is WSHSY, CDR2 SAAADI. V was cut by 0 bases and J by 6 bases, with 12 bases left in between. The CDR3 is 15 amino acids.

The chain uses TRBV10-3 and TRBJ1-1, with 7 positions matching TRBD1. V shed 6 bases, J shed 0 bases, and the junction held 13 bases outside the gene matches. This CDR3 is 17 amino acids long. CDR1 and CDR2 from the germline V gene are ENHRY and SYGVKD. CDR3 nucleotide sequence: TGTGCCATCAGCCACAGGGGATTTCCGATCCTGAACACTGAAGCTTTCTTT. This codes for CAISHRGFPILNTEAFF.

This chain uses TRBV19 with TRBJ2-7; D is perhaps TRBD2 (5 bases). Per the germline V gene, CDR1 is LNHDA and CDR2 is SQIVND (reference sequence). This CDR3 region has 15 residues. Trimming removed 6 bases from V and 2 bases from J, with 17 bases in between. CDR3 residues: CASSISSGKTYEQYF. DNA for the CDR3: TGTGCCAGTAGCATATCTTCGGGGAAAACCTACGAGCAGTACTTC.

The rearrangement uses TRBV11-2 and TRBJ1-2; no reliable D call. V dropped 1 base and J dropped 4 bases, with 13 bases sitting between them. CDR1 and CDR2 (germline): SGHAT, FQNNGV. This CDR3 contains 15 residues. This CDR3 reads CASSLVGNAGYGYTF. As DNA, the CDR3 is TGTGCCAGCAGCTTAGTGGGCAATGCGGGCTATGGCTACACCTTC.

Of note for this clone: Other DNA sequences in the same sample also yield this CDR3. The V call is TRBV5-1, the J call TRBJ1-1; D call uncertain. Trimming stripped 5 bases from V and 1 base from J, with 9 bases between. Germline CDR1 is SGHRS and CDR2 is YFSETQ. CDR3 length equals 13 residues. Written as DNA, the CDR3 is TGCGCCAGCAGTCGAGACACGAACACTGAAGCTTTCTTT. Residues: CASSRDTNTEAFF.